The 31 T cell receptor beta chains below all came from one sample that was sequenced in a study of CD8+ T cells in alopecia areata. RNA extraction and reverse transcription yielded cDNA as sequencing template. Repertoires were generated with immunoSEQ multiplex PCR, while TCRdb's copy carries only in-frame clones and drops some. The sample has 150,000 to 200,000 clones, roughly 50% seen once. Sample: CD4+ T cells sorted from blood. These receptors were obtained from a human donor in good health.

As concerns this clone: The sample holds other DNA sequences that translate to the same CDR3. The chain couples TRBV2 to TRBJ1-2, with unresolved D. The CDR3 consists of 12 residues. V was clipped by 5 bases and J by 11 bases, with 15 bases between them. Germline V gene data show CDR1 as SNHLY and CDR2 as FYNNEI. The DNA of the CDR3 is TGTGCCAGCAGTTCTACCACCATTGGGTACACCTTC. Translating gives CASSSTTIGYTF.

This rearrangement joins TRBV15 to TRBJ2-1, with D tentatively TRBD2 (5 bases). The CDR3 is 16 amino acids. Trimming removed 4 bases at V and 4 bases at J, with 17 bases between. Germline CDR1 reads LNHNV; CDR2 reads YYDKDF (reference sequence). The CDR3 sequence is CATSTDGNPSYNEQFF. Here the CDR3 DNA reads TGTGCCACCAGCACTGACGGGAATCCTTCGTACAATGAGCAGTTCTTC.

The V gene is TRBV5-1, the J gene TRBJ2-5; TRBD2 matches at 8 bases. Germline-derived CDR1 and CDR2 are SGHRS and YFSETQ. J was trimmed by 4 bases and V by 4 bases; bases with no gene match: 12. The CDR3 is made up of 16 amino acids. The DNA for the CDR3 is TGCGCCAGCAGCCCCACGAGCGGGAGCTGGGGAGAGACCCAGTACTTC. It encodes CASSPTSGSWGETQYF.

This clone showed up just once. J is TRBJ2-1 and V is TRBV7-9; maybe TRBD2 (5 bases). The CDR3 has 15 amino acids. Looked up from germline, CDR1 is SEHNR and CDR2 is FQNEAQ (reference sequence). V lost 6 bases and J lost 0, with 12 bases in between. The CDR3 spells CASSRERSSYNEQFF. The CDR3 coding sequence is TGTGCCAGCAGTCGAGAGCGGTCCTCCTACAATGAGCAGTTCTTC.

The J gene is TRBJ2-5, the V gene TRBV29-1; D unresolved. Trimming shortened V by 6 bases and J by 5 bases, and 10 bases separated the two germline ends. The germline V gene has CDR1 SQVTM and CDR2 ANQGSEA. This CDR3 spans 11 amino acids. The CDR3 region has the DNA TGCAGCGTGGACCGGTGGGAGACCCAGTACTTC. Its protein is CSVDRWETQYF.

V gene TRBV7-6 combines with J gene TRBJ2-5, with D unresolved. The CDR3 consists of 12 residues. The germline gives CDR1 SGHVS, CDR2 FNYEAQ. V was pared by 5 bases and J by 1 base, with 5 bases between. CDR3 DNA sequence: TGTGCCAGCAGCCCAACCCAAGAGACCCAGTACTTC. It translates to CASSPTQETQYF.

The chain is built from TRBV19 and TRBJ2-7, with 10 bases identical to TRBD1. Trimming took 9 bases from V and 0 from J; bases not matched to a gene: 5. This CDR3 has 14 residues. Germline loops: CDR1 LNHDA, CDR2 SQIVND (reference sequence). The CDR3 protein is CASRDRGSSYEQYF. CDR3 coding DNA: TGTGCCAGCCGGGACAGGGGATCCTCCTACGAGCAGTACTTC.

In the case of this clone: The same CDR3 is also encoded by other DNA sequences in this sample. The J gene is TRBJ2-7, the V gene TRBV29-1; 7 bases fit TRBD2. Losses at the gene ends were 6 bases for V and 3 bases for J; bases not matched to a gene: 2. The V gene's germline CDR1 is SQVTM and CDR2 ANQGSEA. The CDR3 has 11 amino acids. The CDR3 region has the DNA TGCAGCGTGGGGGAGGGCTACGAGCAGTACTTC. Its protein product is CSVGEGYEQYF.

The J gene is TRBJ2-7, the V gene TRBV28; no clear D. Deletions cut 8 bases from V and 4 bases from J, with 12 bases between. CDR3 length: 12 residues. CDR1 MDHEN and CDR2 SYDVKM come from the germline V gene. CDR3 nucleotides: TGTGCCAGCGCCGTGACAATATACGAGCAGTACTTC. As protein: CASAVTIYEQYF.

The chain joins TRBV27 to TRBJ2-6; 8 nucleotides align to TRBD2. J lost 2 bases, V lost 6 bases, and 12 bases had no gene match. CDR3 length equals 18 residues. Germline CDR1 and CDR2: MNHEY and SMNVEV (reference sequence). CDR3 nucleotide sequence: TGTGCCAGCAGCTCCCTACTAGCGGATAAAACTGGGGCCAACGTCCTGACTTTC. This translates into CASSSLLADKTGANVLTF.

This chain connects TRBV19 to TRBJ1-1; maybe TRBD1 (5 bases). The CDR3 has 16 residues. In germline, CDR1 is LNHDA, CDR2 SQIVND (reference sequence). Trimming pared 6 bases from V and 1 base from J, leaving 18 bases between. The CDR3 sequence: CASRPPGAASNTEAFF. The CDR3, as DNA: TGTGCCAGTAGGCCCCCCGGGGCAGCGTCGAACACTGAAGCTTTCTTT.

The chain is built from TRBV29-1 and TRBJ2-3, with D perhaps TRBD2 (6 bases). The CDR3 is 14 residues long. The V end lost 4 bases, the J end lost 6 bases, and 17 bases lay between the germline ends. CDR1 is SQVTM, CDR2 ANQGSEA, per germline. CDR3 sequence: CSVVGAYRGDTQYF. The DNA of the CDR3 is TGCAGCGTTGTTGGGGCCTACCGGGGGGATACGCAGTATTTT.

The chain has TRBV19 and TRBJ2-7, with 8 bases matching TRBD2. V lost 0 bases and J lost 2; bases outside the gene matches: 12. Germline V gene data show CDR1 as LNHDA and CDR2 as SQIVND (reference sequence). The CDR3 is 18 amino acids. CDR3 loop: CASSIEATSGILPYEQYF. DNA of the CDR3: TGTGCCAGTAGTATAGAGGCCACTAGCGGAATTCTCCCCTACGAGCAGTACTTC.

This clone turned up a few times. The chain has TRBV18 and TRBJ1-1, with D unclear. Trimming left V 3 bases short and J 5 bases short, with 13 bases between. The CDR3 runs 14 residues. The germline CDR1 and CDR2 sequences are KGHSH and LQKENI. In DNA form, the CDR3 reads TGTGCCAGCTCACCCGCGGCAGGACGGACTGAAGCTTTCTTT. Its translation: CASSPAAGRTEAFF.

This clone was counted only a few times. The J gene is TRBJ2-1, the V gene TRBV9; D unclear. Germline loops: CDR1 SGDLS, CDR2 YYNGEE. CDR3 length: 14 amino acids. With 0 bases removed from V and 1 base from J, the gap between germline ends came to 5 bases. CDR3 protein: CASSVDQSYNEQFF. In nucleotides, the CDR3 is TGTGCCAGCAGCGTAGACCAGTCCTACAATGAGCAGTTCTTC.

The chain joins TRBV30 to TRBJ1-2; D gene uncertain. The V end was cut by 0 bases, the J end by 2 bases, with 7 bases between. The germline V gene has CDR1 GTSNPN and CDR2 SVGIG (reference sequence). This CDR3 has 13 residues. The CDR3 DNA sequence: TGTGCCTGGAGTGTCAAGGCGAACTATGGCTACACCTTC. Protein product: CAWSVKANYGYTF. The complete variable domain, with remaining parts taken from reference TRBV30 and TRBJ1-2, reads SQTIHQWPATLVQPVGSPLSLECTVEGTSNPNLYWYRQAAGRGLQLLFYSVGIGQISSEVPQNLSASRPQDRQFILSSKKLLLSDSGFYLCAWSVKANYGYTFGSGTRLTVV.

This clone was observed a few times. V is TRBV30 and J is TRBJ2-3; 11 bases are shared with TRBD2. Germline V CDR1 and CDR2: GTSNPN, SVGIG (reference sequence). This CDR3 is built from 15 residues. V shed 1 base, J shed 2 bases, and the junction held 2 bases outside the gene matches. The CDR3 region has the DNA TGTGCCTGGAGTGGACTAGCGGGATTCACAGATACGCAGTATTTT. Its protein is CAWSGLAGFTDTQYF.

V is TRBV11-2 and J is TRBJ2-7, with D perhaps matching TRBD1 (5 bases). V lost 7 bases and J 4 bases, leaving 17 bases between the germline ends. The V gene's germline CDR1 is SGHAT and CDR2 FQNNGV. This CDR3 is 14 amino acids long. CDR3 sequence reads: CASTPSGNFYEQYF. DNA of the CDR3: TGTGCCAGCACCCCCTCAGGGAATTTTTACGAGCAGTACTTC.

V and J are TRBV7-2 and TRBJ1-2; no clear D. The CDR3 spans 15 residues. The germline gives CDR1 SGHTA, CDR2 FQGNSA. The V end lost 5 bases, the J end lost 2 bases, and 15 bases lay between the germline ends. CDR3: CASSTRVAVNYGYTF. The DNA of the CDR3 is TGTGCCAGCAGCACAAGGGTGGCGGTAAACTATGGCTACACCTTC.

The CDR3 loop reads CATSRDRGSSLFF. For the CDR3, the DNA is TGTGCCACCAGCAGAGATCGGGGTTCGTCTCTGTTTTTT. The J gene is TRBJ1-4, the V gene TRBV15; D not resolved. V shed 0 bases and J shed 14 bases, with 13 bases lying between them. CDR1 is LNHNV and CDR2 is YYDKDF in the germline V gene (reference sequence). The CDR3 is 13 residues long.

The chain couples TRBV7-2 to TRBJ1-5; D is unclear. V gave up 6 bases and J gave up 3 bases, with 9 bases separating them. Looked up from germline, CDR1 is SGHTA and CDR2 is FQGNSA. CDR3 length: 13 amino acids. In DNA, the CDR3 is TGTGCCAGCAGTGTTGGGGACAATCAGCCCCAGCATTTT. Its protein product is CASSVGDNQPQHF. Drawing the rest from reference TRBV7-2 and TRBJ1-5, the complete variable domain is GAGVSQSPSNKVTEKGKDVELRCDPISGHTALYWYRQSLGQGLEFLIYFQGNSAPDKSGLPSDRFSAERTGGSVSTLTIQRTQQEDSAVYLCASSVGDNQPQHFGDGTRLSIL.

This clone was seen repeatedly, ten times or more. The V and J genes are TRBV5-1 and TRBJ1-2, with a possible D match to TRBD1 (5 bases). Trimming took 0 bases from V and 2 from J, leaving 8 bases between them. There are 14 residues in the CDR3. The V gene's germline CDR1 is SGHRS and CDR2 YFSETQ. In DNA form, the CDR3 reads TGCGCCAGCAGCTTGGAGGGGCAGAACTATGGCTACACCTTC. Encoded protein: CASSLEGQNYGYTF.

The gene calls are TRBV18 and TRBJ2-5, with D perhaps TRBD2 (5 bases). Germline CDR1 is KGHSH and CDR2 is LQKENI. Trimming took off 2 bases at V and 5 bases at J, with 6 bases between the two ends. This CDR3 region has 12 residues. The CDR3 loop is CASSPGGETQYF. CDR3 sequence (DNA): TGTGCCAGCTCACCAGGAGGCGAGACCCAGTACTTC.

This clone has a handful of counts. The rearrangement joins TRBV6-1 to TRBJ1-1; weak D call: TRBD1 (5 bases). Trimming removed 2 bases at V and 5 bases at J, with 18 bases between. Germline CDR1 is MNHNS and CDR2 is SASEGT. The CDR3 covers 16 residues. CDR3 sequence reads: CASSEWGSLSETEAFF. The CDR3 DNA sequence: TGTGCCAGCAGTGAATGGGGGTCTCTTAGTGAGACTGAAGCTTTCTTT.

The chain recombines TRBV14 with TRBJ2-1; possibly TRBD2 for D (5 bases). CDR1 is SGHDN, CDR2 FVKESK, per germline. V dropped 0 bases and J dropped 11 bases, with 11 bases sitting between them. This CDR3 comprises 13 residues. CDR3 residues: CASSQDPSTQQFF. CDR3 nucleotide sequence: TGTGCCAGCAGCCAAGACCCTAGCACCCAGCAGTTCTTC.

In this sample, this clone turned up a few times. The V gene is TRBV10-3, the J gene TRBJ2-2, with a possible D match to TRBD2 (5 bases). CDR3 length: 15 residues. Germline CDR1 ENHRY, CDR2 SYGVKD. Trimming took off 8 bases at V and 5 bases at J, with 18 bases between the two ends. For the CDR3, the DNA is TGTGCCATCCGGAGGATGCCCCACCCTACCGGGGAGCTGTTTTTT. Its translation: CAIRRMPHPTGELFF.

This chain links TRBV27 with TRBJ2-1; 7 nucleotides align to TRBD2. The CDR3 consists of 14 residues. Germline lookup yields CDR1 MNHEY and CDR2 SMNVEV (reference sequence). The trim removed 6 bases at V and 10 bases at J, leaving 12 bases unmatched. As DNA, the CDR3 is TGTGCCAGCAGCTACACCTTCCCGGGACTAGAGCAGTTCTTC. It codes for CASSYTFPGLEQFF.

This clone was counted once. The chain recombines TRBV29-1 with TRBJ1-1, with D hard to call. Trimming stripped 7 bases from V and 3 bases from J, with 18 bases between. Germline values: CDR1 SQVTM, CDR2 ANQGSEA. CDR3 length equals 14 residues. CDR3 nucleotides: TGCAGCGGTGGTACGCGGCGGCGGGACACTGAAGCTTTCTTT. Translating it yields CSGGTRRRDTEAFF.

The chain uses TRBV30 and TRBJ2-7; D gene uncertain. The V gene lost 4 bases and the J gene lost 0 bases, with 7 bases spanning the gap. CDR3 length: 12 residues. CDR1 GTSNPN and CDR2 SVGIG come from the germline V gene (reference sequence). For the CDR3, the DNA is TGTGCCTGGACTAGGATCTCCTACGAGCAGTACTTC. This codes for CAWTRISYEQYF. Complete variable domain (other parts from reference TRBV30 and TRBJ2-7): SQTIHQWPATLVQPVGSPLSLECTVEGTSNPNLYWYRQAAGRGLQLLFYSVGIGQISSEVPQNLSASRPQDRQFILSSKKLLLSDSGFYLCAWTRISYEQYFGPGTRLTVT.

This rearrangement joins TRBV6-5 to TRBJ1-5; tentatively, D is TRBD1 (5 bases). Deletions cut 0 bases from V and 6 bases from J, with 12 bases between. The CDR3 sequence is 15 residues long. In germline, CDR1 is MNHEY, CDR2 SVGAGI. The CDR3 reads CASSYSQGGGQPQHF. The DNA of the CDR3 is TGTGCCAGCAGTTACTCGCAGGGAGGAGGTCAGCCCCAGCATTTT.

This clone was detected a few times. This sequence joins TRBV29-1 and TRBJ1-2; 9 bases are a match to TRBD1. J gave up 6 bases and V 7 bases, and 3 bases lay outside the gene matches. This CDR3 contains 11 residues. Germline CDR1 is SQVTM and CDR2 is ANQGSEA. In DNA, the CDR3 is TGCAGCGGGAGACAGGGGGATGGCTACACCTTC. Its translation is CSGRQGDGYTF.